This is a list of T cell receptor beta chains from one sample in a study of cytomegalovirus exposure and HLA in healthy donors. Clones were read by immunoSEQ multiplex PCR, and TCRdb kept only the in-frame ones, dropping some. The sample records around 80,000 clones, approximately 78% being singletons. The sample comprised PBMCs. These receptors were taken from a man aged 40-55 years in good health and CMV-seronegative. Both conserved end residues are part of each CDR3. The order of the fields is J gene, V gene, CDR3 protein.

>TRBJ1-2|TRBV28
CASRVTGISGYGYTF
>TRBJ1-3|TRBV5-5
CASSFPSGGGNTIYF
>TRBJ2-1|TRBV30
CASTRSSGRAGDEQFF
>TRBJ2-3|TRBV4-2
CASRNFQGGTDTQYF
>TRBJ2-3|TRBV29-1
CSVESLGLGTSTDTQYF
>TRBJ2-2|TRBV2
CASSEGNTGELFF
>TRBJ2-7|TRBV18
CASSPPMRRDYEQYF
>TRBJ2-5|TRBV4-1
CASSQMEAGPLGQYF
>TRBJ2-1|TRBV7-8
CASSQPGGDNEQFF
>TRBJ1-4|TRBV7-2
CASSFTGGVNEKLFF